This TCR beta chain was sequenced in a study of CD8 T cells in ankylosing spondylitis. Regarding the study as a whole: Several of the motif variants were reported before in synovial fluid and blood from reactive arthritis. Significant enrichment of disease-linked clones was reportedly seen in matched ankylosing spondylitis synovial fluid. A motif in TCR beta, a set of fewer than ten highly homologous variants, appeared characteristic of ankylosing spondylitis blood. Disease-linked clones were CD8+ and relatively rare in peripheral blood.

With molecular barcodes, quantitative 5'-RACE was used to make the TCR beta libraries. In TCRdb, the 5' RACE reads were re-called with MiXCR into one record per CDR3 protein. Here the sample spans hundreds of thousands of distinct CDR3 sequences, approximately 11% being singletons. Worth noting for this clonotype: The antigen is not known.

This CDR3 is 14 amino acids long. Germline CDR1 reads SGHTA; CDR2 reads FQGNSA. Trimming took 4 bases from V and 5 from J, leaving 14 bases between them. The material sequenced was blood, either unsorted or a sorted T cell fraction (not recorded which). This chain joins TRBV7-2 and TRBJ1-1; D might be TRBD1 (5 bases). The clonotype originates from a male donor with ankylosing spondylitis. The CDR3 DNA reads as TGTGCCAGCAGCTCGCGAGTGGGGGTGACTGAAGCTTTCTTT. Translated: CASSSRVGVTEAFF.